This section outlines one T cell receptor (beta chain) sequence together with its context. As yet, its antigen is unknown. At one boundary the junction diverges from the germline segment, which might be a read error. It was with a sample-barcoded 5' primer and a J-beta primer mix that a second PCR of roughly 6 to 12 cycles was run. Each CDR3 protein is one row after TCRdb ran MiXCR on the 5' RACE reads. The sample yields about 1,000,000 distinct CDR3 sequences, 45% seen once. The sample belongs to a study of blood T cells in healthy people across ages. General study results and limits: More naive CD4+ cells and higher diversity were found in long-lived than in aged donors.

CDR3 length: 18 amino acids. Germline CDR1 and CDR2: SGHKS and YYEKEE (reference sequence). The sequenced material came from blood. The sequence came from an older woman in good health. V is TRBV5-5 and J is TRBJ2-6, with a weak D call TRBD1 (5 bases). The DNA for the CDR3 is TGTGCCAGCAGTTTGGTCGTAGGGGCAGATTCTGGGGCCAACGTCCTGACTTTC. Its protein is CASSLVVGADSGANVLTF.